Below, 5 T cell receptor beta chains from the same sample are listed, as sequenced in a study of T cell responses to AZD1222 COVID-19 vaccine. The data were produced by immunoSEQ multiplex PCR, yet TCRdb's version contains in-frame clones alone and is incomplete. Of about 150,000 clones listed, about nine tenths are singletons. The input for sequencing was peripheral blood, taken on day 0 of AZD1222 vaccination. Every receptor here comes from an adult in good health.

This clone has just one count. The chain couples TRBV6-1 to TRBJ1-5, with a tentative D call TRBD1 (5 bases). Trimming took 0 bases from V and 6 from J, leaving 12 bases between them. The CDR3 runs 15 residues. Germline V gives CDR1 MNHNS, CDR2 SASEGT. Written as DNA, the CDR3 is TGTGCCAGCAGTGAAGCGCGGGGGTTGGGTCAGCCCCAGCATTTT. This gives the protein CASSEARGLGQPQHF.

The CDR3 bases are TGTGCCAGCAGTGGGACAGGGAGGGACTATGGCTACACCTTC. Translation gives CASSGTGRDYGYTF. The chain employs TRBV2 and TRBJ1-2, with 8 bases fitting TRBD1. CDR1 is SNHLY, CDR2 FYNNEI, per germline. The CDR3 consists of 14 residues. The trim removed 4 bases at V and 3 bases at J, leaving 4 bases unmatched.

The chain employs TRBV5-1 and TRBJ2-7; the D is unclear. This CDR3 spans 13 amino acids. V lost 3 bases, J lost 0 bases, and 7 bases lay in between. Germline CDR1 is SGHRS and CDR2 is YFSETQ. The CDR3 DNA reads TGCGCCAGCAGCTCGGTTACCTCCTACGAGCAGTACTTC. It translates to CASSSVTSYEQYF.

The chain uses TRBV19 and TRBJ1-6, with TRBD1 identical over 7 bases. The CDR3 is made up of 16 amino acids. In germline, CDR1 is LNHDA, CDR2 SQIVND (reference sequence). J was trimmed by 1 base and V by 6 bases; bases with no gene match: 6. CDR3 residues: CASSETGISYNSPLHF. The CDR3 DNA sequence: TGTGCCAGTAGCGAGACAGGGATATCCTATAATTCACCCCTCCACTTT.

The V gene is TRBV5-4, the J gene TRBJ2-7, with D tentatively TRBD2 (7 bases). V lost 3 bases to trimming and J lost 3 bases, with 16 bases between them. The CDR3 spans 15 residues. Looked up from germline, CDR1 is SGHNT and CDR2 is YYREEE (reference sequence). CDR3 amino acids: CASSWGGGRDYEQYF. In nucleotides, the CDR3 is TGTGCCAGCAGCTGGGGCGGGGGCCGGGACTACGAGCAGTACTTC.